These 2 T cell receptor beta chains share one sample of origin, sequenced in a study of blood T cell repertoires in COVID-19. Clones were read by immunoSEQ multiplex PCR, and TCRdb kept only the in-frame ones, dropping some. The sample carries some 29,000 clones, roughly 90% recorded once. Source material: peripheral blood. These receptors were collected from a human donor in a cohort sampled during active COVID-19.

V and J are TRBV6-5 and TRBJ2-7, with a weak D call TRBD1 (7 bases). This CDR3 is 13 amino acids long. Germline values: CDR1 MNHEY, CDR2 SVGAGI. V was shortened by 6 bases and J by 4 bases, with 13 bases between the two germline ends. The CDR3 protein is CASSRGTAYEQYF. The CDR3 DNA sequence: TGTGCCAGCAGCCGCGGGACAGCTTACGAGCAGTACTTC.

This clone has just one count. The chain recombines TRBV9 with TRBJ2-7; the D gene is possibly TRBD1 (5 bases). The CDR3 loop spans 12 amino acids. CDR1 is SGDLS and CDR2 is YYNGEE in the germline V gene. The V gene lost 0 bases and the J gene lost 6 bases, with 7 bases spanning the gap. The CDR3, as DNA: TGTGCCAGCAGCGTAGGGACACTCGAGCAGTACTTC. It translates to CASSVGTLEQYF.